This T cell receptor (beta chain) came from a study of spatial heterogeneity in lung cancer. Regarding time point: sample taken at primary tumor resection. Whole RNA was taken from tumor, nontumor lung or frozen PBMC; it was then sequenced unsorted. TCRdb processed the 5' RACE reads anew with MiXCR; each CDR3 protein has one entry. The data contain around 40,000 distinct CDR3 sequences, around 5.8% of them singletons. This clonotype was found many times. The CDR3 has 16 residues. From germline, CDR1 is SGHDT and CDR2 YYEEEE. V lost 3 bases to trimming and J lost 2 bases; unmatched junction nucleotides: 5.

Material: PBMCs, obtained at surgery. The receptor was isolated from a male donor with early-stage non-small cell lung cancer. This chain links TRBV5-6 with TRBJ1-5; TRBD1 matches at 10 bases. CDR3 DNA sequence: TGTGCCAGCAGCTCCGGACAGGGGGGAGGCAATCAGCCCCAGCATTTT. It is translated as CASSSGQGGGNQPQHF.